The clone carrying this T cell receptor (beta chain) came up a few times. Authors' data handling: The authors estimated nucleated cell counts from reference gene primer amplification. Sequenced by immunoSEQ multiplex PCR; TCRdb stores in-frame clones only, minus some. V and J calls and clone size are copied from that table; D and trimming were computed from the DNA. The sample has roughly 120,000 clones, 86% seen once. This entry belongs to a study of blood T cell repertoires in COVID-19. The CDR3 covers 15 residues. The V gene end was trimmed by 1 base and the J gene end by 7 bases; junction bases not matched to a gene: 7. Germline loops: CDR1 SGHVS, CDR2 FNYEAQ.

The receptor comes from a human donor in a cohort sampled during active COVID-19. V gene TRBV7-6 combines with J gene TRBJ2-7; 10 bases line up with TRBD2. What was sequenced was peripheral blood. The CDR3 region is CASSLVAGGSGEQYF. Here the CDR3 DNA reads TGTGCCAGCAGCTTAGTAGCGGGAGGTTCGGGAGAGCAGTACTTC.